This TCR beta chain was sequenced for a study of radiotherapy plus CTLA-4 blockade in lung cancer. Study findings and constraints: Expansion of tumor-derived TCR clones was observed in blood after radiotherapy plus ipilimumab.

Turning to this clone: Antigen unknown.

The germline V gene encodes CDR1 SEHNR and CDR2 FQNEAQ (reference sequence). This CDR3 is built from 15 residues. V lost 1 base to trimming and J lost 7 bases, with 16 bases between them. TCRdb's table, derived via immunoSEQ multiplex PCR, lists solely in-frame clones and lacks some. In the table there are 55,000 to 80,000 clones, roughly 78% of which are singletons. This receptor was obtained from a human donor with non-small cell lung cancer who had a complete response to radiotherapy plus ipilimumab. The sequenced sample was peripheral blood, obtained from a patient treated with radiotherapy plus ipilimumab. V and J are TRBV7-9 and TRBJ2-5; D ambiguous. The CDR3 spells CASSLDSQRYGTQYF. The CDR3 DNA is TGTGCCAGCAGCTTAGACTCACAGCGATATGGGACCCAGTACTTC.